Below, 31 T cell receptor beta chains from the same sample are listed, as sequenced in a study of blood T cell repertoires in COVID-19. Sequenced by immunoSEQ multiplex PCR; TCRdb stores in-frame clones only, minus some. The sample includes 14,000 or so clones, around four fifths of them seen just once. Sequenced sample: peripheral blood. The receptors stem from a man in his sixties or seventies with acute or convalescent COVID-19.

The J gene is TRBJ2-7, the V gene TRBV10-1, with unresolved D. V lost 4 bases to trimming and J lost 3 bases, with 10 bases between them. The CDR3 length is 13 residues. The V gene's germline CDR1 is WNHNN and CDR2 SYGVQD (reference sequence). This CDR3 is CASSAASSYEQYF. CDR3 nucleotide sequence: TGCGCCAGCAGTGCGGCTAGTAGCTACGAGCAGTACTTC.

The chain combines TRBV6-2 or TRBV6-3 with TRBJ2-4; 12 bases map to TRBD2. Germline V CDR1 and CDR2: MNHEY, SVGEGT. The CDR3 consists of 16 residues. V lost 5 bases to trimming and J lost 14 bases; unmatched junction nucleotides: 16. CDR3 DNA: TGTGCCAGCAGTCCACGGCTAGCGGGAGGGCCCGGTTCCGAGTACTTC. Translated: CASSPRLAGGPGSEYF.

This clone was picked up a small number of times. The chain employs TRBV2 and TRBJ1-2; 9 bases line up with TRBD1. The CDR3 runs 14 residues. Germline V gene sequence: CDR1 SNHLY, CDR2 FYNNEI. V lost 10 bases, J lost 4 bases, and 10 bases stayed unmatched. The chain's CDR3 is CAILRDRDFYGYTF. The CDR3 DNA sequence: TGTGCCATCCTCCGGGACAGGGATTTCTATGGCTACACCTTC.

The rearrangement links TRBV9 to TRBJ2-1; 11 bases are a match to TRBD2. The germline gives CDR1 SGDLS, CDR2 YYNGEE. This CDR3 spans 15 amino acids. The ends lost 3 bases at V and 4 bases at J; junction bases unmatched: 3. Here the CDR3 reads CASSGGLADYNEQFF. DNA of the CDR3: TGTGCCAGCAGCGGGGGACTAGCGGATTACAATGAGCAGTTCTTC.

CDR3 nucleotide sequence: TGTGCCAGCAGCTTAGTTGCCGGCACTGAAGCTTTCTTT. This translates into CASSLVAGTEAFF. The chain is built from TRBV11-2 and TRBJ1-1; D is undetermined. Per the germline V gene, CDR1 is SGHAT and CDR2 is FQNNGV. With 1 base removed from V and 4 bases from J, the gap between germline ends came to 7 bases. The CDR3 loop spans 13 amino acids.

The J gene is TRBJ2-7, the V gene TRBV6-2 or TRBV6-3; D possibly corresponds to TRBD1 (5 bases). CDR1 is MNHEY and CDR2 is SVGEGT in the germline V gene. Trimming left V 1 base short and J 7 bases short, with 17 bases between. This CDR3 is 15 amino acids long. This CDR3 is CASSYYHPAQGEQYF. CDR3 sequence (DNA): TGTGCCAGCAGTTACTACCATCCCGCCCAGGGAGAGCAGTACTTC.

This rearrangement joins TRBV7-2 to TRBJ2-7; the D gene is possibly TRBD2 (5 bases). The CDR3 has 13 amino acids. V was trimmed by 4 bases and J by 7 bases, leaving 14 bases between them. Germline CDR1 is SGHTA and CDR2 is FQGNSA. The CDR3 DNA reads TGTGCCAGCAGCTACCGCCGTGAGCGGGAGCAGTACTTC. It specifies CASSYRREREQYF.

The chain is built from TRBV7-9 and TRBJ2-3, with TRBD2 matching over 8 bases. The CDR3 totals 16 residues. V lost 4 bases and J lost 3; bases outside the gene matches: 9. Germline V CDR1 and CDR2: SEHNR, FQNEAQ (reference sequence). CDR3 sequence reads: CASSSQVGLATDTQYF. In DNA form, the CDR3 reads TGTGCCAGCAGCTCTCAAGTCGGACTAGCAACAGATACGCAGTATTTT. Full variable domain (remainder filled in from reference TRBV7-9 and TRBJ2-3): DTGVSQNPRHKITKRGQNVTFRCDPISEHNRLYWYRQTLGQGPEFLTYFQNEAQLEKSRLLSDRFSAERPKGSFSTLEIQRTEQGDSAMYLCASSSQVGLATDTQYFGPGTRLTVL.

The CDR3 here is CSVGAGNNYGYTF. CDR3 nucleotides: TGCAGCGTTGGGGCAGGGAATAACTATGGCTACACCTTC. This rearrangement joins TRBV29-1 to TRBJ1-2, with a tentative D call TRBD1 (5 bases). The CDR3 is 13 residues long. V shed 4 bases and J shed 1 base, with 10 bases lying between them. CDR1 is SQVTM and CDR2 is ANQGSEA in the germline V gene.

The chain joins TRBV6-5 to TRBJ2-7, with TRBD1 matching 7 bases. The CDR3 length is 14 residues. V was pared by 3 bases and J by 6 bases, with 8 bases of the junction left unmatched. The germline CDR1 and CDR2 sequences are MNHEY and SVGAGI. This CDR3 reads CASSYGDRAGEQYF. Here the CDR3 DNA reads TGTGCCAGCAGTTATGGCGACAGGGCGGGCGAGCAGTACTTC.

The chain couples TRBV18 to TRBJ2-7; TRBD1 might be the D (6 bases). V was trimmed by 3 bases and J by 2 bases, leaving 17 bases between them. From germline, CDR1 is KGHSH and CDR2 LQKENI. The CDR3 length is 16 residues. This CDR3 is CASSPPGTRGTYEQYF. The DNA of the CDR3 is TGTGCCAGCTCACCTCCCGGGACAAGGGGGACCTACGAGCAGTACTTC.

The chain combines TRBV18 with TRBJ1-6; tentative D call: TRBD1 (5 bases). The CDR3 contains 14 residues. V dropped 0 bases and J dropped 10 bases, with 10 bases sitting between them. Germline V lookup: CDR1 KGHSH, CDR2 LQKENI. The CDR3, as DNA: TGTGCCAGCTCACCACCGGGCAGGGTATCACCCCTCCACTTT. It codes for CASSPPGRVSPLHF.

This clone is labeled as medium-sized. V gene TRBV5-1 combines with J gene TRBJ2-7; TRBD2 matches at 12 bases. Germline assignment: CDR1 SGHRS and CDR2 YFSETQ. The CDR3 is 16 amino acids. Unmatched junction bases numbered 7, after V lost 3 bases and J lost 3 bases. This CDR3 is CASSSPPSGRDYEQYF. The CDR3 DNA is TGCGCCAGCAGCTCGCCACCTAGCGGGAGGGACTACGAGCAGTACTTC.

This clone turned up a few times. This specimen includes other DNA sequences encoding the same CDR3. This chain joins TRBV18 and TRBJ1-4; 9 bases agree with TRBD1. V gave up 2 bases and J gave up 6 bases; unmatched junction bases: 1. The CDR3 loop spans 14 amino acids. Germline assignment: CDR1 KGHSH and CDR2 LQKENI. DNA of the CDR3: TGTGCCAGCTCACCAGGGACAGGGTATGAAAAACTGTTTTTT. It yields the protein CASSPGTGYEKLFF.

V usage is TRBV11-2 and J usage is TRBJ2-1; the D gene is possibly TRBD1 (5 bases). The CDR3 contains 14 residues. Per the germline V gene, CDR1 is SGHAT and CDR2 is FQNNGV. Trimming shortened V by 5 bases and J by 1 base, and 9 bases separated the two germline ends. The CDR3 nucleotides read TGTGCCAGCAGCCTACAGGCATCCTACAATGAGCAGTTCTTC. Translated: CASSLQASYNEQFF.

This chain links TRBV28 with TRBJ1-5, with D possibly matching TRBD1 (5 bases). CDR3 length equals 14 residues. Looked up from germline, CDR1 is MDHEN and CDR2 is SYDVKM. Trimming took 7 bases from V and 5 from J, leaving 15 bases between them. The DNA of the CDR3 is TGTGCCAGCACCTGGAAGGGGTTGTATCAGCCCCAGCATTTT. This encodes CASTWKGLYQPQHF.

The chain carries TRBV28 and TRBJ2-1, with 11 bases matching TRBD2. This CDR3 is 14 amino acids long. Trimming cost V 7 bases and J 8 bases; bases outside gene matches: 7. Germline CDR1 is MDHEN and CDR2 is SYDVKM. The chain's CDR3 is CASNTGTSGYEQFF. CDR3 nucleotides: TGTGCCAGCAACACCGGGACTAGCGGATATGAGCAGTTCTTC. Variable domain in full (rest from reference TRBV28 and TRBJ2-1): DVKVTQSSRYLVKRTGEKVFLECVQDMDHENMFWYRQDPGLGLRLIYFSYDVKMKEKGDIPEGYSVSREKKERFSLILESASTNQTSMYLCASNTGTSGYEQFFGPGTRLTVL.

The V gene is TRBV9, the J gene TRBJ1-1; possible D gene TRBD1, 6 bases. Trimming left V 4 bases short and J 4 bases short, with 17 bases between. The germline V gene has CDR1 SGDLS and CDR2 YYNGEE. The CDR3 sequence is 15 residues long. CDR3 loop: CASSREGGASTEAFF. CDR3 in DNA: TGTGCCAGCAGCCGAGAAGGGGGAGCGTCCACTGAAGCTTTCTTT.

The rearrangement links TRBV7-2 to TRBJ1-5; no reliable D call. The CDR3 extends over 13 amino acids. Deletions cut 1 base from V and 5 bases from J, with 6 bases between. The germline gives CDR1 SGHTA, CDR2 FQGNSA. The DNA of the CDR3 is TGTGCCAGCAGCTTAGACACCTATCAGCCCCAGCATTTT. It encodes CASSLDTYQPQHF.

This chain uses TRBV27 with TRBJ1-4; 8 positions match TRBD1. This CDR3 contains 13 residues. Germline-derived CDR1 and CDR2 are MNHEY and SMNVEV (reference sequence). V lost 10 bases, J lost 8 bases, and 9 bases stayed unmatched. The CDR3 DNA reads as TGTGCCACCAGACAGGGGCCGAAGGAAAAACTGTTTTTT. It encodes CATRQGPKEKLFF. Filled out from reference TRBV27 and TRBJ1-4, the complete variable domain reads EAQVTQNPRYLITVTGKKLTVTCSQNMNHEYMSWYRQDPGLGLRQIYYSMNVEVTDKGDVPEGYKVSRKEKRNFPLILESPSPNQTSLYFCATRQGPKEKLFFGSGTQLSVL.

The J gene is TRBJ2-1, the V gene TRBV27, with 7 bases aligning to TRBD2. V shed 0 bases and J 7 bases; nucleotides not matched to a gene: 9. The CDR3 extends over 16 amino acids. Per germline, CDR1 MNHEY and CDR2 SMNVEV (reference sequence). CDR3 in amino acids: CASSLSSSGTTNEQFF. The CDR3 nucleotides are TGTGCCAGCAGTTTATCCTCCTCCGGGACTACTAATGAGCAGTTCTTC.

This clone was seen a few times. The chain carries TRBV10-1 and TRBJ2-3; 9 bases are a match to TRBD2. Germline CDR1 is WNHNN and CDR2 is SYGVQD (reference sequence). The CDR3 consists of 15 residues. V trimming: 8 bases; J trimming: 3 bases; junction bases outside the gene matches: 9. The CDR3 sequence: CASGGQAGGTDTQYF. DNA for the CDR3: TGCGCCAGCGGTGGACAGGCGGGAGGGACAGATACGCAGTATTTT.

The chain joins TRBV29-1 to TRBJ2-1; a possible D gene is TRBD2 (6 bases). The CDR3 is 14 amino acids. Germline V gene sequence: CDR1 SQVTM, CDR2 ANQGSEA. V was clipped by 4 bases and J by 7 bases, with 17 bases between them. The CDR3 loop reads CSVGGGARRNEQFF. The CDR3 DNA reads TGCAGCGTTGGAGGAGGGGCGCGTAGGAATGAGCAGTTCTTC.

The chain couples TRBV11-2 to TRBJ2-3, with D possibly TRBD2 on 6 matching bases. Germline-derived CDR1 and CDR2 are SGHAT and FQNNGV. CDR3 size: 16 residues. V shed 5 bases and J shed 2 bases, with 17 bases lying between them. CDR3 nucleotide sequence: TGTGCCAGCAGCCGGACGGGACTCCAGCTCACAGATACGCAGTATTTT. This translates into CASSRTGLQLTDTQYF.

V usage is TRBV30 and J usage is TRBJ1-6, with D possibly being TRBD1 (6 bases). Trimming left V 2 bases short and J 6 bases short, with 14 bases between. Germline V lookup: CDR1 GTSNPN, CDR2 SVGIG (reference sequence). The CDR3 spans 15 residues. The DNA of the CDR3 is TGTGCCTGGAGTCTATGGGGGCTCGTTAATTCACCCCTCCACTTT. This sequence encodes CAWSLWGLVNSPLHF.

V and J are TRBV11-3 and TRBJ2-7; 9 positions agree with TRBD2. CDR3 length: 15 amino acids. With 5 bases clipped from V and 6 bases from J, the junction kept 11 bases outside the gene matches. Germline V gene data show CDR1 as SGHNT and CDR2 as YENEEA. The chain's CDR3 is CASSPGKVTSGEQYF. Here the CDR3 DNA reads TGTGCCAGCAGCCCAGGGAAGGTGACTAGCGGCGAGCAGTACTTC.

This clone appeared a few times. This sequence joins TRBV6-1 and TRBJ1-1; D remains ambiguous. The CDR3 has 16 residues. Trimming shortened V by 2 bases and J by 0 bases, and 13 bases separated the two germline ends. Germline V gene sequence: CDR1 MNHNS, CDR2 SASEGT. DNA of the CDR3: TGTGCCAGCAGTGAAAGAGGGTTCGTGGTGAACACTGAAGCTTTCTTT. Amino acids: CASSERGFVVNTEAFF.

DNA for the CDR3: TGTGCCAGCAGCTCAACAACGTGGGGAGTGGGAGGGAGTGCTGAAGCTTTCTTT. It yields the protein CASSSTTWGVGGSAEAFF. The gene calls are TRBV14 and TRBJ1-1; D not certain. CDR1 and CDR2 (germline): SGHDN, FVKESK. This CDR3 is built from 18 residues. Trimming cost V 5 bases and J 6 bases, with 28 bases left between them.

The chain combines TRBV14 with TRBJ2-1; no clear D gene. Germline CDR1 SGHDN, CDR2 FVKESK. The CDR3 sequence is 14 residues long. V was clipped by 2 bases and J by 1 base, with 6 bases between them. The CDR3 reads CASSQSLSYNEQFF. The DNA for the CDR3 is TGTGCCAGCAGCCAAAGCTTGTCCTACAATGAGCAGTTCTTC.

The chain links TRBV4-1 to TRBJ1-1, with 8 bases that match TRBD1. Looked up from germline, CDR1 is MGHRA and CDR2 is YSYEKL. The CDR3 covers 13 residues. Trimming cost V 1 base and J 7 bases; bases outside gene matches: 2. CDR3 nucleotide sequence: TGCGCCAGCAGCCAAGTAGACAGGGGTGAAGCTTTCTTT. It specifies CASSQVDRGEAFF.

The chain couples TRBV3-1 (or the pseudogene TRBV3-2) to TRBJ2-1, with 7 bases that match TRBD2. The CDR3 has 17 residues. Germline CDR1 reads LGHDT; CDR2 reads YNNKEL (reference sequence). With V trimmed by 1 base and J by 4 bases, 10 bases remained unmatched. This CDR3 reads CASSQGQGRGTYNEQFF. CDR3 nucleotide sequence: TGTGCCAGCAGCCAAGGTCAAGGGCGGGGGACTTACAATGAGCAGTTCTTC.